A single sample is the source of the 3 T cell receptor beta chains below, sequenced in a study of patients and donors after allogeneic stem cell transplantation. TCRdb passed the RT-PCR reads through MiXCR, listing each CDR3 protein once. The repertoire has 410,000 or so distinct CDR3 sequences, roughly 17% of them found once; the top ten carry over 6%. The sequencing input was blood, either unsorted or a sorted T cell fraction (not recorded which). These TCRs come from a human donor who was either an allogeneic HSCT recipient or a stem cell or donor lymphocyte infusion donor (not recorded which). It is not recorded whose cells these are; they may come from a transplant donor.

This clonotype occurred a few times. The chain combines TRBV2 with TRBJ1-1, with unresolved D. V was cut by 2 bases and J by 4 bases, with 11 bases left in between. The CDR3 runs to 14 residues. The germline V gene has CDR1 SNHLY and CDR2 FYNNEI. CDR3 nucleotide sequence: TGTGCCAGCAGTGAAAGGGTTCGTGGCACTGAAGCTTTCTTT. Translation gives CASSERVRGTEAFF. The whole variable domain, remainder taken from reference TRBV2 and TRBJ1-1, is EPEVTQTPSHQVTQMGQEVILRCVPISNHLYFYWYRQILGQKVEFLVSFYNNEISEKSEIFDDQFSVERPDGSNFTLKIRSTKLEDSAMYFCASSERVRGTEAFFGQGTRLTVV.

The V and J genes are TRBV20-1 and TRBJ1-1; maybe TRBD1 (6 bases). Trimming pared 3 bases from V and 0 bases from J, leaving 14 bases between. The CDR3 has 15 amino acids. Germline V CDR1 and CDR2: DFQATT, SNEGSKA (reference sequence). DNA for the CDR3: TGCAGTGCTAGGACGGTGGACAGAGTGAACACTGAAGCTTTCTTT. Translated: CSARTVDRVNTEAFF.

About this clonotype itself: At one boundary the junction diverges from the germline segment, which might be a read error. This rearrangement joins TRBV20-1 to TRBJ2-2, with D unresolved. Germline CDR1 reads DFQATT; CDR2 reads SNEGSKA (reference sequence). There are 8 residues in the CDR3. CDR3 sequence: CSARDGVF. CDR3 DNA: TGCAGTGCTAGAGATGGGGTTTTT.